Ten or more counts support the clone carrying this T cell receptor beta chain. Its matching antigen is unknown. The sample originates from a study of T-cell memory formation after mild COVID-19. The CDR3 runs 14 residues. V was pared by 1 base and J by 2 bases, with 7 bases between. TCRdb reanalysed the 5' RACE reads using MiXCR and keeps one entry per CDR3 protein. The sample has 130,000 to 150,000 distinct CDR3 sequences; 6% to 7% are singletons. Study results and limitations: The SARS-CoV-2 specificity of second-wave clones reaching peak at day 37 remained unverified.

Sequenced input: PBMCs or a T cell subset sorted from them (not recorded which). The J gene is TRBJ2-3, the V gene TRBV12-3 or TRBV12-4, with no clear D. The sequence was obtained from an adult woman who had mild COVID-19 (a few samples of this study predate the infection). Cell type and time point are not known. The CDR3 DNA reads as TGTGCCAGCAGTTTAGGCTCGAACACAGATACGCAGTATTTT. Protein sequence: CASSLGSNTDTQYF.